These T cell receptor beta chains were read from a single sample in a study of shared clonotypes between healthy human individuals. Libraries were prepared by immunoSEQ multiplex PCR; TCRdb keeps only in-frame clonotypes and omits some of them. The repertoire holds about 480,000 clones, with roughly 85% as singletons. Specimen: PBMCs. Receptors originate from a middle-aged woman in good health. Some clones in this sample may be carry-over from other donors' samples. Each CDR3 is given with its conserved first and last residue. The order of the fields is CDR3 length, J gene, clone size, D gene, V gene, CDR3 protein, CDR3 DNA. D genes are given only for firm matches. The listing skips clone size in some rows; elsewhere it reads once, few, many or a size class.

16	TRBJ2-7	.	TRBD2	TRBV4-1	CASSQTSGRRAYEQYF	TGCGCCAGCAGCCAAACTAGCGGGAGGAGGGCCTACGAGCAGTACTTC
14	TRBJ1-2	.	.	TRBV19	CASSIERQAYGYTF	TGTGCCAGTAGTATAGAGCGGCAGGCTTATGGCTACACCTTC
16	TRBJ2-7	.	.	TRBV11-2	CASSSGKITRQDEQYF	TGTGCCAGCAGCTCAGGGAAGATTACGAGACAGGATGAGCAGTACTTC
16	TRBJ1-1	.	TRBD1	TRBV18	CASSPRTGEASTEAFF	TGTGCCAGCTCACCAAGAACAGGGGAGGCGAGCACTGAAGCTTTCTTT
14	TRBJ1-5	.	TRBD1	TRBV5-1	CASSTTGADQPQHF	TGCGCCAGCAGCACTACAGGGGCGGATCAGCCCCAGCATTTT
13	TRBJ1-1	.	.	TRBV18	CASSPRQLDEAFF	TGTGCCAGCTCACCACGACAGCTGGATGAAGCTTTCTTT
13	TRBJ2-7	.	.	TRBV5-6	CASSLGRSDEQYF	TGTGCCAGCAGCTTGGGACGCTCGGACGAGCAGTACTTC
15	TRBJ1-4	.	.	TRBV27	CASSLARGAGEKLFF	TGTGCCAGCAGCCTGGCCCGGGGGGCTGGGGAAAAACTGTTTTTT
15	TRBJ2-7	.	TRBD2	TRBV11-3	CASSLLAGGTYEQYF	TGTGCCAGCAGCTTACTAGCGGGAGGGACCTACGAGCAGTACTTC
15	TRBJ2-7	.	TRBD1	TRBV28	CASRKGQGSSYEQYF	TGTGCCAGCAGAAAAGGACAGGGGAGCTCCTACGAGCAGTACTTC
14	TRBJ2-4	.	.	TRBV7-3	CASSLWQGQNIQYF	TGTGCCAGCAGCTTATGGCAGGGTCAAAACATTCAGTACTTC
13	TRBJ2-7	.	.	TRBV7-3	CASSLTGTEAQYF	TGTGCCAGCAGCTTAACAGGGACCGAGGCCCAGTACTTC
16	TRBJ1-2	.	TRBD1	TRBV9	CASSSGLGQLAYGYTF	TGTGCCAGCAGCTCAGGACTGGGACAGCTTGCCTATGGCTACACCTTC
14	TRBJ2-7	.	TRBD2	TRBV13	CASRSRGESYEQYF	TGTGCCAGCAGGTCCCGGGGGGAATCCTACGAGCAGTACTTC
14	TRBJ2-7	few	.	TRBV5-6	CASSNPGHDYEQYF	TGTGCCAGCAGCAACCCGGGACACGACTACGAGCAGTACTTC
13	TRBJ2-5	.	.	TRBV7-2	CASSLPGHETQYF	TGTGCCAGCAGCTTACCAGGGCATGAGACCCAGTACTTC
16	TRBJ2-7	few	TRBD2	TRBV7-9	CASSPRGDPRPGEQYF	TGTGCCAGCAGCCCCCGGGGGGACCCCAGGCCGGGGGAGCAGTACTTC
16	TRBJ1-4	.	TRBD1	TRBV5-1	CASSFQGDPTNEKLFF	TGCGCCAGCAGCTTTCAGGGGGACCCAACTAATGAAAAACTGTTTTTT
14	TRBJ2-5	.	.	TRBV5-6	CASSLTRIQETQYF	TGTGCCAGCAGCTTGACGAGAATCCAAGAGACCCAGTACTTC
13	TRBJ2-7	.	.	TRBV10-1	CASSVGQWGEQYF	TGCGCCAGCAGTGTTGGACAGTGGGGCGAGCAGTACTTC
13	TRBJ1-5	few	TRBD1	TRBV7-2	CASSLGTDQPQHF	TGTGCCAGCAGCCTTGGGACAGATCAGCCCCAGCATTTT
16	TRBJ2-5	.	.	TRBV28	CASSVPLPGGEETQYF	TGTGCCAGCAGTGTACCCCTACCAGGAGGCGAGGAGACCCAGTACTTC
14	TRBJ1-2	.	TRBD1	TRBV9	CASSEGGVNYGYTF	TGTGCCAGCAGCGAAGGGGGCGTTAACTATGGCTACACCTTC
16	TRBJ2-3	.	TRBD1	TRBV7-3	CASSLTGTGAADTQYF	TGTGCCAGCAGCCTCACCGGGACAGGGGCGGCAGATACGCAGTATTTT
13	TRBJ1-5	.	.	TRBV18	CASSPRGGEPQHF	TGTGCCAGCTCACCACGGGGAGGGGAGCCCCAGCATTTT
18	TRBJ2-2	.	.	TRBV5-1	CASSLRGSASEVTGELFF	TGCGCCAGCAGCTTGCGCGGCAGCGCTAGCGAGGTTACCGGGGAGCTGTTTTTT
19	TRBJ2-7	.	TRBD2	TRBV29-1	CSVGPSSGRAEAESGEQYF	TGCAGCGTCGGCCCCTCCAGCGGGAGGGCCGAGGCGGAAAGCGGCGAGCAGTACTTC
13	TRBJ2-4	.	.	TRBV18	CASSPPGVNIQYF	TGTGCCAGCTCACCACCAGGGGTGAACATTCAGTACTTC